This entry describes one T cell receptor beta chain. No antigen is known for it. These data originate in a study of identifying expanded T cells in peripheral blood. No infections or other immune events were documented during collection. The junction had 11 bases not matched to a gene; V was cut back by 3 bases and J by 6 bases. The length of the CDR3 is 16 residues. The V gene's germline CDR1 is KGHSH and CDR2 LQKENI. This table comes from immunoSEQ multiplex PCR, and its TCRdb copy is limited to in-frame clones, with some not included. Here the sample spans some 72,000 clones, roughly 90% being singletons. Study-wide results and limits: Clone count variance between approximately two-week samples rose with total template count. Technical replicates showed around 1.1 changed clones; around 2 weeks approximately 15; four weeks 19.

This TCR came from a person aged 18 to 70 in good health. The rearrangement uses TRBV18 and TRBJ1-3; 7 bases are a match to TRBD1. Sequenced material: blood. CDR3 nucleotides: TGTGCCAGCTCACCCTCGACAGGGACGTGGGAAAACACCATATATTTT. Its protein product is CASSPSTGTWENTIYF.